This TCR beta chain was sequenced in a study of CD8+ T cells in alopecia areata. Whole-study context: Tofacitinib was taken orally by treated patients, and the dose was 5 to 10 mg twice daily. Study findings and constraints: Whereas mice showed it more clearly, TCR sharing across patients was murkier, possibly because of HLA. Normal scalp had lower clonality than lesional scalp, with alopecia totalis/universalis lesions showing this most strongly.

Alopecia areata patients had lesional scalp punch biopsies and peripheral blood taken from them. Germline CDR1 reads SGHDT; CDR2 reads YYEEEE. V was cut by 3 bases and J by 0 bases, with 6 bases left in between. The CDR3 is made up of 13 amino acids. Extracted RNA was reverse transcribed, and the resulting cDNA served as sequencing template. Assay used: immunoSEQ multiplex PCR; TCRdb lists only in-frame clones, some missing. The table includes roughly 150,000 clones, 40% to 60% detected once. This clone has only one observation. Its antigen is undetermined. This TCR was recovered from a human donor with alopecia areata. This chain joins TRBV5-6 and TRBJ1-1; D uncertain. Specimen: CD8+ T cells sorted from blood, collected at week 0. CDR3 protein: CASSSDLNTEAFF. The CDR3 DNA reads TGTGCCAGCAGCTCGGACTTGAACACTGAAGCTTTCTTT. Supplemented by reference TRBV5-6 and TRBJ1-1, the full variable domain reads DAGVTQSPTHLIKTRGQQVTLRCSPKSGHDTVSWYQQALGQGPQFIFQYYEEEERQRGNFPDRFSGHQFPNYSSELNVNALLLGDSALYLCASSSDLNTEAFFGQGTRLTVV.